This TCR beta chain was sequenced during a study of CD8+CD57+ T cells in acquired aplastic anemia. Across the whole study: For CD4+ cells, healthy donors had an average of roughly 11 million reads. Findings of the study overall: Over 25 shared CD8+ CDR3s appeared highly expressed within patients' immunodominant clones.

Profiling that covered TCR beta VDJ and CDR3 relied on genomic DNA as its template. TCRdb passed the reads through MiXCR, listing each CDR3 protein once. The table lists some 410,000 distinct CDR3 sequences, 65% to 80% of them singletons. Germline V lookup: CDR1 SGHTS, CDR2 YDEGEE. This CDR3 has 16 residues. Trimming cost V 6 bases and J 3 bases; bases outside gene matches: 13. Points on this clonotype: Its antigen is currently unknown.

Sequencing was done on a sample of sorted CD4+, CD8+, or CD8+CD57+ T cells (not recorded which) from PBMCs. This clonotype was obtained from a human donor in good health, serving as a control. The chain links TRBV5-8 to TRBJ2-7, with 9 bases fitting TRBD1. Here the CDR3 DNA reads TGTGCCAGCAAACAGGGACAGGGCACCGTCTTCTACGAGCAGTACTTC. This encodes CASKQGQGTVFYEQYF.